This T cell receptor beta chain was obtained from a study of shared clonotypes between healthy human individuals. In the case of this clone: Its matching antigen is unknown.

Germline CDR1 reads SEHNR; CDR2 reads FQNEAQ (reference sequence). The CDR3 covers 13 residues. Trimming took 5 bases from V and 4 from J, leaving 11 bases between them. Assay: immunoSEQ multiplex PCR; the TCRdb copy retains only in-frame clones and omits some. The table lists about 670,000 clones, 60% to 80% of them singletons. Study conclusions and caveats: Owing to a small donor count, the genetic and exposure-history diversity represented was limited.

The J gene is TRBJ1-2, the V gene TRBV7-9; D might be TRBD1 (5 bases). Sequencing input: memory CD4+ T cells sorted from blood. Subset here: CD45RA-negative fraction. This sequence was found in a woman aged 25 to 39 in good health. CDR3 residues: CASSLQGSYGYTF. The CDR3 bases are TGTGCCAGCAGCCTTCAGGGAAGCTATGGCTACACCTTC.